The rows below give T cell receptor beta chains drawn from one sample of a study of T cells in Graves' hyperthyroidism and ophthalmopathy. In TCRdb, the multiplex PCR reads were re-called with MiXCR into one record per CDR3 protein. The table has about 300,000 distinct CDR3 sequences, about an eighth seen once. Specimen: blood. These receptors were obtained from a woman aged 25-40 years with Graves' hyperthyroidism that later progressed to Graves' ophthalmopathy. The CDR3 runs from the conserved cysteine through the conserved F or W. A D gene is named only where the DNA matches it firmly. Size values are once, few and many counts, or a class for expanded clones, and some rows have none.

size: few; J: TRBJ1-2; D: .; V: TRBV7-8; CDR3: CASSFSTVPNYGYTF; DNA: TGTGCCAGCAGCTTCTCGACAGTCCCTAACTATGGCTACACCTTC
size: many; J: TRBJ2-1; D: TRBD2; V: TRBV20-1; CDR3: CSAVTGTSGSYNEQFF; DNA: TGCAGTGCTGTTACCGGGACTAGCGGGAGCTACAATGAGCAGTTCTTC
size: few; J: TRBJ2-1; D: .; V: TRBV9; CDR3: CASSVGVGYSYNEQFF; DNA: TGTGCCAGCAGCGTAGGTGTCGGATACTCCTACAATGAGCAGTTCTTC
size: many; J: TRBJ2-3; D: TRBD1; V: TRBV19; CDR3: CASSPRTGMADTQYF; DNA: TGTGCCAGTAGTCCTCGGACAGGGATGGCAGATACGCAGTATTTT
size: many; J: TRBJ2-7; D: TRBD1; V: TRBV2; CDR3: CASSEGTGGPYEQYF; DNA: TGTGCCAGCAGTGAAGGGACAGGGGGACCCTACGAGCAGTACTTC
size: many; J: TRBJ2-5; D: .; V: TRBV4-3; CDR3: CASSALDQQETQYF; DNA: TGCGCCAGCAGCGCACTCGACCAGCAAGAGACCCAGTACTTC
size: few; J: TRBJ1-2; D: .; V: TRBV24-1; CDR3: CATSEATWAFGGYTF; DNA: TGTGCCACCAGTGAGGCCACGTGGGCGTTCGGTGGCTACACCTTC
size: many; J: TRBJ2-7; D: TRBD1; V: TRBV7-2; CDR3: CASSQATGWYEQYF; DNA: TGTGCCAGCAGCCAGGCGACAGGGTGGTACGAGCAGTACTTC
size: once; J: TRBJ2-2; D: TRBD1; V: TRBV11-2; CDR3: CASSQGVRTGELFF; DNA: TGTGCCAGCAGCCAGGGGGTGCGGACCGGGGAGCTGTTTTTT
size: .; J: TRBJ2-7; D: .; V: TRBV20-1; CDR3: CSASSADTYEQYF; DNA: TGCAGTGCTAGCTCGGCGGATACCTACGAGCAGTACTTC
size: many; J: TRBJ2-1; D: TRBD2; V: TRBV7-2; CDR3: CASLADSYNEQFF; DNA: TGTGCCAGCCTAGCGGACTCCTACAATGAGCAGTTCTTC
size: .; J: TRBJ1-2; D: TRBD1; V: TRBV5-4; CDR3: CASSLRGGGGYTF; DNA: TGTGCCAGCAGCTTGCGAGGGGGCGGAGGCTACACCTTC
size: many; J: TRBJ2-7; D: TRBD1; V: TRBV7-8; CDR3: CASSLSRTGYEQYF; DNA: TGTGCCAGCAGCTTAAGTCGGACAGGTTACGAGCAGTACTTC
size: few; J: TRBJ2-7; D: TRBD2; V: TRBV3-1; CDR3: CASSLPDGREGFGEQYF; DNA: TGTGCCAGCAGCCTCCCGGATGGGCGGGAGGGCTTCGGGGAGCAGTACTTC
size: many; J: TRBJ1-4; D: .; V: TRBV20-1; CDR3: CSAISASRYEKLFF; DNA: TGCAGTGCTATTTCGGCGAGCCGGTATGAAAAACTGTTTTTT
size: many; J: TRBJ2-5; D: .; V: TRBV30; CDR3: CAWSVGLGTQYF; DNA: TGTGCCTGGAGTGTAGGGCTGGGGACCCAGTACTTC